This T cell receptor beta chain appears in the sequencing data of a study of T cells in Graves' hyperthyroidism and ophthalmopathy (dated by TCRdb to 2018 to 2020). Context from the whole study: Peripheral blood was sampled at the time of initial diagnosis, prior to any treatment. The paper describes TCR Vbeta CDR3 sequencing of 120 to 150 peripheral blood samples, made up of 43 ophthalmopathy patients, approximately 76 hyperthyroidism patients and 17 progressor patients. Prospective prediction of ophthalmopathy was tested in an independent validation cohort consisting of 18 to 20 hyperthyroidism patients and approximately 16 patients who later progressed to ophthalmopathy. The study also compared thyroid tissue and blood T-cell repertoires from more than 5 Graves' hyperthyroidism patients. Once sampling was done, hyperthyroidism patients were given methimazole at a starting dose of 30 mg daily, whereas ophthalmopathy patients were given high-dose intravenous methylprednisolone. A discovery cohort of roughly 96 patients, about 44 with Graves' ophthalmopathy and 55 to 60 with stable Graves' hyperthyroidism, was used to find distinguishing TCR V-J signatures. The 80 to 100 discovery patients were randomly divided into training and test sets at a 7:3 ratio. General study outcomes and caveats: Most expanded thyroid clonotypes (frequency above 0.001) were also detected in blood, suggesting blood repertoires may reflect thyroid immune responses. In validation, the model predicted progression to ophthalmopathy with approximately 71% sensitivity and 72% to 85% specificity, a median of approximately 6.7 months before onset. No statistical method was used to fix the sample size in advance, and group allocation was not hidden from the investigators. Ophthalmopathy was separated from stable hyperthyroidism by a 13 V-J signature model, with roughly 88% sensitivity and just over 81% specificity obtained in cross-validation and 80%/75% obtained in testing.

Ophthalmopathy patients had moderately to severely active disease, with a Clinical Activity Score of 3 or more, a NOSPECS grade of 4 or more, and a disease duration of less than 3 months. Any patient with an uncontrolled infection, another autoimmune disease, pregnancy or lactation was excluded. Diagnoses were established on the basis of clinical symptoms, serum thyroxine and TRAb, thyroid ultrasound, and orbital computed tomography. PBMCs were separated from roughly 10 ml of fresh peripheral blood using Ficoll-Paque density gradient centrifugation. Total RNA was extracted using Trizol reagent, and RNA quality was assessed on an Agilent 2100 Bioanalyzer. This clonotype appeared many times. This clone's antigen is unknown. One base away there is no much larger clone; base qualities are not given. At the junction V is shortened by 2 bases and J by 4 bases; bases outside the gene matches: 6. Looking up the germline V gene yields CDR1 ENHRY and CDR2 SYGVKD. Taken from cysteine to phenylalanine, the CDR3 has 16 residues. Just CDR3 DNA is preserved here, 48 bases in frame from base 1.

TCR beta CDR3 regions were amplified from RNA transcripts. For the first round of RT-PCR on the TCR CDR3, the HTBI primer set was used together with the Qiagen OneStep RT-PCR kit. Libraries were constructed in a second round of multiplex PCR, after which size selection and purification were performed. Libraries were sequenced paired-end with 100 bp reads on an Illumina HiSeq2000. Concerning the study's data processing: SOAPnuke was used to process the raw data, removing reads that contained adapters or uncalled bases, had a mean Phred below 15, or lacked an exact match to the constant primer or identifier. High-quality paired reads were merged using COPE v1.2.5, and each unique nucleotide sequence was defined as a clonotype. Clonotypes were aligned to IMGT TRBV, TRBD and TRBJ reference segments using MiTCR v1.1. Analysis was restricted to V-J combinations with a frequency above 0.0001, which covered about 99% of repertoires. A TCS score was defined as the ratio of F50 (clonal expansion) to E x V (chaos), with BLOSUM62-based TCRdist applied between CDR3 peptides within each V-J. Welch's t-statistics and random forest reduced some 510 V-J features to 13, which were used in a naive Bayes classifier (R e1071). In TCRdb, the public reads were trimmed at Q25 with fastp and aligned with MiXCR, with productive beta chains retained. Rows are combined by CDR3 protein, so each entry shows the most common genes and DNA. TCRdb, not the authors, supplied the V and J calls. The table for this sample lists under 400,000 distinct CDR3 sequences; roughly 15% of them were counted only once. Approximately 20% of the sample belongs to the ten largest clones.

Sequenced: blood. This TCR derives from a woman aged 60-75 years with Graves' ophthalmopathy. Here the chain combines TRBV10-3 and TRBJ1-1, with 11 junctional bases fitting TRBD1. The sequenced DNA is TGTGCCATCAGTGAGGGGACAGGGGGATCGGGCACTGAAGCTTTCTTT. It translates to CAISEGTGGSGTEAFF.